This T cell receptor (beta chain) was found in a study of cytotoxic CD8 clonotypes in ibrutinib-treated CLL. Study-level information: Responses: around 24 partial, 2 complete; after median approximately 67 months, approximately 15 stayed remitted, some 12 progressed. Study-level points and caveats: Clonotypes that were public were uncommon, and they contracted or stayed stable on treatment. Clonality went up at the time of ibrutinib response, stayed stable in sustained remission, and later dropped back toward its baseline level at progression. The study found baseline clonality above age-matched healthy donors, tracking circulating CD8+ T-cell counts.

Details on this clone: What it recognizes is unknown.

Germline-derived CDR1 and CDR2 are KGHSH and LQKENI. V was clipped by 4 bases and J by 0 bases; unmatched bases: 6. The CDR3 is made up of 15 amino acids. The method was immunoSEQ multiplex PCR; TCRdb's version includes in-frame clones alone and lacks a portion of them. Of some 120,000 clones in the sample, around 80% were seen once. The V gene is TRBV18, the J gene TRBJ2-7, with 7 bases matching TRBD1. The starting material was PBMCs, obtained after 24 months of ibrutinib treatment. This clonotype originated in a human donor with chronic lymphocytic leukemia. Written as DNA, the CDR3 is TGTGCCAGCTCACTCGGGACAGTTCTCTCCTACGAGCAGTACTTC. This gives the protein CASSLGTVLSYEQYF.